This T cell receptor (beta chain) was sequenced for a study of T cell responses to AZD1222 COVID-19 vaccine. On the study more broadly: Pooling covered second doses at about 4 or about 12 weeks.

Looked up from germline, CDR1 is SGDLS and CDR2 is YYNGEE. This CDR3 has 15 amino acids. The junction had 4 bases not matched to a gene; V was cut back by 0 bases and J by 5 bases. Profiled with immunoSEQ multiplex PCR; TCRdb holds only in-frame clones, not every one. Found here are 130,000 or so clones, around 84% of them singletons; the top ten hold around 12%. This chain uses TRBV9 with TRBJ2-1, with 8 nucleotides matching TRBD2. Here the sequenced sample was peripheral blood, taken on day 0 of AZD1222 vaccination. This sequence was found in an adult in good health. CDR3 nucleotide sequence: TGTGCCAGCAGCGTAGCAGCGGGAGCCCACAATGAGCAGTTCTTC. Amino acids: CASSVAAGAHNEQFF.